A single sample is the source of the 25 T cell receptor beta chains below, sequenced in a study of TIL therapy for anti-PD-1-resistant metastatic lung cancer. Time point meaning: pre-treatment sample, taken before nivolumab and TIL therapy. This was the immunoSEQ v3 assay. Profiling relied on immunoSEQ multiplex PCR, and the TCRdb table lists in-frame clones only, not all of them. The sample carries 55,000 to 60,000 clones, 73% recorded once. The material was blood, obtained at baseline. The source is a person between 25 and 79 years old with non-small cell lung cancer.

This clone was detected only a few times. This chain uses TRBV15 with TRBJ1-1; no clear D. CDR1 is LNHNV, CDR2 YYDKDF, per germline (reference sequence). This CDR3 comprises 14 residues. The V end was cut by 0 bases, the J end by 1 base, with 6 bases between. CDR3 amino acids: CATSRDLENTEAFF. As DNA, the CDR3 is TGTGCCACCAGCAGAGACTTGGAGAACACTGAAGCTTTCTTT.

The chain joins TRBV5-5 to TRBJ2-7; 7 nucleotides line up with TRBD1. Germline V gene lookup returns CDR1 SGHKS and CDR2 YYEKEE (reference sequence). This CDR3 contains 12 residues. The trim removed 3 bases at V and 7 bases at J, leaving 4 bases unmatched. The CDR3 DNA is TGTGCCAGCAGCTCTACAGGGGTTGAGCAGTACTTC. Protein product: CASSSTGVEQYF.

V gene TRBV29-1 combines with J gene TRBJ2-3; D unresolved. Germline CDR1 is SQVTM and CDR2 is ANQGSEA. The CDR3 sequence is 15 residues long. The V and J ends lost 5 bases and 4 bases respectively, with 19 bases between them. The CDR3 here is CSVPRRARQADTQYF. CDR3 coding DNA: TGCAGCGTTCCGCGTAGGGCCCGCCAAGCAGATACGCAGTATTTT.

The chain carries TRBV15 and TRBJ1-6; unclear D gene. Per the germline V gene, CDR1 is LNHNV and CDR2 is YYDKDF (reference sequence). V shed 3 bases and J shed 4 bases, with 13 bases lying between them. The CDR3 consists of 16 residues. CDR3 nucleotide sequence: TGTGCCACCAGCAGCCTCCGGGTCGCTTATAATTCACCCCTCCACTTT. Amino acids: CATSSLRVAYNSPLHF.

The chain combines TRBV10-3 with TRBJ2-7; 8 bases are shared with TRBD1. The CDR3 has 12 amino acids. V shed 6 bases, J shed 5 bases, and the junction held 3 bases outside the gene matches. CDR1 is ENHRY and CDR2 is SYGVKD in the germline V gene. For the CDR3, the DNA is TGTGCCATCAGCTCGGACAGGGACGAGCAGTACTTC. It codes for CAISSDRDEQYF.

V gene TRBV5-4 combines with J gene TRBJ2-5, with 8 nucleotides matching TRBD2. The CDR3 runs 15 residues. In germline, CDR1 is SGHNT, CDR2 YYREEE (reference sequence). V shed 4 bases and J 5 bases; nucleotides not matched to a gene: 10. The CDR3 DNA follows: TGTGCCAGCAGCCTCCCGGGCGGGGGGCTGGAGACCCAGTACTTC. Protein product: CASSLPGGGLETQYF.

The CDR3 region has the DNA TGTGCCAGCAGCAGGTGGGAAGAAGGGGAGCTGTTTTTT. Translating gives CASSRWEEGELFF. This chain uses TRBV2 with TRBJ2-2; D remains ambiguous. Germline loops: CDR1 SNHLY, CDR2 FYNNEI. The CDR3 sequence is 13 residues long. V was clipped by 6 bases and J by 8 bases, with 13 bases between them. Based on the CDR3 plus reference TRBV2 and TRBJ2-2, the full variable domain is EPEVTQTPSHQVTQMGQEVILRCVPISNHLYFYWYRQILGQKVEFLVSFYNNEISEKSEIFDDQFSVERPDGSNFTLKIRSTKLEDSAMYFCASSRWEEGELFFGEGSRLTVL.

At least ten counts were recorded for this clone. The chain links TRBV19 to TRBJ1-5; 8 nucleotides align to TRBD1. Germline V gene sequence: CDR1 LNHDA, CDR2 SQIVND (reference sequence). The CDR3 contains 16 residues. Germline trimming cut 5 bases from V and 5 bases from J; bases unmatched to any gene: 11. Written as DNA, the CDR3 is TGTGCCAGTAGTCTTTACACCGGGACAGGAGATCAGCCCCAGCATTTT. Protein: CASSLYTGTGDQPQHF.

This clone is a singleton in its sample. The V call is TRBV5-1, the J call TRBJ1-6; possible D gene TRBD1, 6 bases. Germline V gene sequence: CDR1 SGHRS, CDR2 YFSETQ. Trimming pared 4 bases from V and 5 bases from J, leaving 13 bases between. The length of the CDR3 is 15 residues. The CDR3: CASSLGGQNNSPLHF. The DNA for the CDR3 is TGCGCCAGCAGCCTAGGTGGACAGAATAATTCACCCCTCCACTTT.

The chain combines TRBV7-9 with TRBJ1-5; D not resolved. Germline V lookup: CDR1 SEHNR, CDR2 FQNEAQ (reference sequence). With 1 base removed from V and 2 bases from J, the gap between germline ends came to 15 bases. The CDR3 has 17 amino acids. For the CDR3, the DNA is TGTGCCAGCAGCTTAGAAGTAGGCCCAAGAGGCAATCAGCCCCAGCATTTT. Translating it yields CASSLEVGPRGNQPQHF.

The chain combines TRBV7-3 with TRBJ1-3; unclear D gene. Trimming removed 3 bases from V and 0 bases from J, with 9 bases in between. Germline V gene data show CDR1 as SGHTA and CDR2 as FQGTGA. The CDR3 is 15 residues long. The CDR3 region has the DNA TGTGCCAGCAGCTTCTCAAGCAACTCTGGAAACACCATATATTTT. This gives the protein CASSFSSNSGNTIYF.

The chain employs TRBV6-6 and TRBJ1-1, with D hard to call. Germline CDR1 and CDR2: MNHNY and SVGAGI (reference sequence). The length of the CDR3 is 15 residues. V was shortened by 6 bases and J by 0 bases, with 14 bases between the two germline ends. CDR3 in amino acids: CASSRSLGMNTEAFF. CDR3 DNA sequence: TGTGCCAGCAGCCGGTCCTTGGGAATGAACACTGAAGCTTTCTTT.

The chain uses TRBV11-2 and TRBJ1-1, with D perhaps matching TRBD1 (6 bases). Germline V gives CDR1 SGHAT, CDR2 FQNNGV. CDR3 size: 13 residues. V lost 3 bases and J lost 5, with 10 bases in between. The CDR3: CASSLAGVTEAFF. CDR3 DNA sequence: TGTGCCAGCAGCTTGGCAGGGGTGACTGAAGCTTTCTTT. Full variable domain (remainder filled in from reference TRBV11-2 and TRBJ1-1): EAGVAQSPRYKIIEKRQSVAFWCNPISGHATLYWYQQILGQGPKLLIQFQNNGVVDDSQLPKDRFSAERLKGVDSTLKIQPAKLEDSAVYLCASSLAGVTEAFFGQGTRLTVV.

The chain has TRBV2 and TRBJ2-5; TRBD2 aligns across 7 bases. The CDR3 sequence is 14 residues long. V was pared by 5 bases and J by 3 bases, with 6 bases of the junction left unmatched. CDR1 is SNHLY and CDR2 is FYNNEI in the germline V gene. CDR3 protein: CASSSITSEETQYF. The CDR3 DNA follows: TGTGCCAGCAGTTCTATTACTAGCGAAGAGACCCAGTACTTC. Combining the CDR3 with reference TRBV2 and TRBJ2-5 gives the whole variable domain EPEVTQTPSHQVTQMGQEVILRCVPISNHLYFYWYRQILGQKVEFLVSFYNNEISEKSEIFDDQFSVERPDGSNFTLKIRSTKLEDSAMYFCASSSITSEETQYFGPGTRLLVL.

This sequence joins TRBV21-1 and TRBJ1-5; TRBD1 reflects the table's D call only, with no check against the DNA. TRBV21-1 corresponds to a pseudogene. The CDR3 totals 15 residues. The CDR3 sequence is CASSKRDRAHQPQHF. The DNA for the CDR3 is TGTGCCAGCAGCAAAAGGGACAGGGCGCATCAGCCCCAGCATTTT.

The chain has TRBV6-4 and TRBJ1-5; 8 bases agree with TRBD1. There are 14 residues in the CDR3. CDR1 MRHNA and CDR2 SNTAGT come from the germline V gene. Unmatched junction bases numbered 6, after V lost 5 bases and J lost 6 bases. CDR3 sequence: CASSPTGGAQPQHF. The CDR3 nucleotides are TGTGCCAGCAGTCCTACAGGGGGGGCTCAGCCCCAGCATTTT.

The chain combines TRBV5-4 with TRBJ1-6; 7 bases fit TRBD1. Germline trimming cut 3 bases from V and 0 bases from J; bases unmatched to any gene: 12. Germline V lookup: CDR1 SGHNT, CDR2 YYREEE (reference sequence). The CDR3 runs 19 residues. CDR3 DNA: TGTGCCAGCAGCTCTCCGACAGGGAAGGGGAGCTCCTATAATTCACCCCTCCACTTT. Translation gives CASSSPTGKGSSYNSPLHF. Complete variable domain (other parts from reference TRBV5-4 and TRBJ1-6): ETGVTQSPTHLIKTRGQQVTLRCSSQSGHNTVSWYQQALGQGPQFIFQYYREEENGRGNFPPRFSGLQFPNYSSELNVNALELDDSALYLCASSSPTGKGSSYNSPLHFGNGTRLTVT.

CDR3 sequence: CASTLGGPEAFF. As DNA, the CDR3 is TGTGCCAGCACCCTAGGCGGCCCTGAAGCTTTCTTT. V and J are TRBV11-2 and TRBJ1-1; D is unresolved. Germline lookup yields CDR1 SGHAT and CDR2 FQNNGV. The CDR3 spans 12 residues. Trimming took off 7 bases at V and 6 bases at J, with 12 bases between the two ends.

The J gene is TRBJ2-7, the V gene TRBV15, with D maybe TRBD1 (6 bases). CDR1 is LNHNV and CDR2 is YYDKDF in the germline V gene (reference sequence). This CDR3 region has 14 residues. V was cut by 6 bases and J by 2 bases, with 14 bases left in between. CDR3 bases: TGTGCCACCAGTACAGGGTTAACGGCCTACGAGCAGTACTTC. It yields the protein CATSTGLTAYEQYF. Full variable domain (missing parts from reference TRBV15 and TRBJ2-7): DAMVIQNPRYQVTQFGKPVTLSCSQTLNHNVMYWYQQKSSQAPKLLFHYYDKDFNNEADTPDNFQSRRPNTSFCFLDIRSPGLGDTAMYLCATSTGLTAYEQYFGPGTRLTVT.

V gene TRBV5-6 combines with J gene TRBJ1-6, with 10 nucleotides matching TRBD1. V gave up 0 bases and J gave up 2 bases; unmatched junction bases: 5. Germline V CDR1 and CDR2: SGHDT, YYEEEE. The CDR3 totals 18 residues. CDR3 region: CASSLGTGGITYNSPLHF. CDR3 nucleotides: TGTGCCAGCAGCTTGGGGACAGGGGGTATCACCTATAATTCACCCCTCCACTTT. The full variable domain, completed using reference TRBV5-6 and TRBJ1-6, is DAGVTQSPTHLIKTRGQQVTLRCSPKSGHDTVSWYQQALGQGPQFIFQYYEEEERQRGNFPDRFSGHQFPNYSSELNVNALLLGDSALYLCASSLGTGGITYNSPLHFGNGTRLTVT.

The CDR3 sequence is CASGGSGADNEQFF. In DNA form, the CDR3 reads TGTGCTAGTGGAGGGAGTGGGGCGGACAATGAGCAGTTCTTC. The chain joins TRBV12-5 to TRBJ2-1; D may match TRBD1 or TRBD2 (5 bases each). The CDR3 spans 14 residues. V lost 6 bases, J lost 5 bases, and 14 bases lay in between. Germline loops: CDR1 LGHNT, CDR2 FRNRAP.

The rearrangement uses TRBV28 and TRBJ1-5; D is undetermined. This CDR3 is 13 amino acids long. Trimming shortened V by 4 bases and J by 4 bases, and 8 bases separated the two germline ends. CDR1 MDHEN and CDR2 SYDVKM come from the germline V gene. This CDR3 reads CASSSPLNQPQHF. CDR3 in DNA: TGTGCCAGCAGTTCCCCCTTAAATCAGCCCCAGCATTTT.

The chain links TRBV5-5 to TRBJ1-1; a weak D match, TRBD1 (5 bases). The CDR3 sequence is 14 residues long. The germline V gene encodes CDR1 SGHKS and CDR2 YYEKEE (reference sequence). Trimming removed 0 bases from V and 5 bases from J, with 11 bases in between. The CDR3 loop is CASSLVGGGTEAFF. CDR3 DNA: TGTGCCAGCAGCTTGGTCGGGGGTGGGACTGAAGCTTTCTTT.

The V and J genes are TRBV7-9 and TRBJ1-1; perhaps TRBD1 as D (6 bases). V dropped 4 bases and J dropped 6 bases, with 12 bases sitting between them. Germline V lookup: CDR1 SEHNR, CDR2 FQNEAQ (reference sequence). The CDR3 loop spans 13 amino acids. The CDR3 nucleotides are TGTGCCAGCAGCTACGGCGGGGGCTCTGAAGCTTTCTTT. It specifies CASSYGGGSEAFF.

CDR3 coding DNA: TGTGCCAGCACTTCGGGGTCGACAGGGAAAGGAGTTTGGTTCTTC. Translating it yields CASTSGSTGKGVWFF. The J gene is TRBJ2-1, the V gene TRBV28; 7 bases match TRBD1. The germline CDR1 and CDR2 sequences are MDHEN and SYDVKM. The CDR3 extends over 15 amino acids. The V segment lost 7 bases and the J segment 15 bases; nucleotides outside the gene matches: 21. Using reference TRBV28 and TRBJ2-1 for the parts outside the CDR3, the full variable domain is DVKVTQSSRYLVKRTGEKVFLECVQDMDHENMFWYRQDPGLGLRLIYFSYDVKMKEKGDIPEGYSVSREKKERFSLILESASTNQTSMYLCASTSGSTGKGVWFFGPGTRLTVL.